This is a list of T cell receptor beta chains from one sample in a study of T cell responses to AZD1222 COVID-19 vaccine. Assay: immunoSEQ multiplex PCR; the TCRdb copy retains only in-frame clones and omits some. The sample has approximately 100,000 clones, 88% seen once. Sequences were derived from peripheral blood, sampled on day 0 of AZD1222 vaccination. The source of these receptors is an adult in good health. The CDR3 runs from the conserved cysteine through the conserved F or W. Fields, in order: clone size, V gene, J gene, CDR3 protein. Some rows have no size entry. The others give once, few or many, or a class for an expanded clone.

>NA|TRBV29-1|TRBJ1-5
CSVRAGLNQPQHF
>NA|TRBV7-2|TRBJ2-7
CASSLANFRASGRDPYEQYF
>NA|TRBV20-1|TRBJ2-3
CSNVRGDTQYF
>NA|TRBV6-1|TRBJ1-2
CASSSLGYGYTF
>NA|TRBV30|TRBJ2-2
CAWRSWQAGELFF
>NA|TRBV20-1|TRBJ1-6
CSASKGFDSPLHF
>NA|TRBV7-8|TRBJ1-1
CASTPTGGVDTEAFF
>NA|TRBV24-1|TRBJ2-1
CATSDTYRGLKDNEQFF
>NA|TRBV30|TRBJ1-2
CAWSPTGTGMKGYTF
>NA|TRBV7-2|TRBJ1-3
CASSLRFAGNTIYF
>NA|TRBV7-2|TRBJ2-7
CASSLGPSGHFNYEQYF
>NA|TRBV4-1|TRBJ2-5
CASSQVWTGGLETQYF
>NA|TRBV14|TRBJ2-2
CASSRTQGRTGELFF
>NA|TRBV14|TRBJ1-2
CASSQDRAYYGYTF
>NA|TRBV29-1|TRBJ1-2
CSTRKEFYYTF
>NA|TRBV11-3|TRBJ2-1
CASQGSSYNEQFF
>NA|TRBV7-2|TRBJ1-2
CASSLSGRYGYTF
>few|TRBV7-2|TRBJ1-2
CASSTGTGIDYGYTF
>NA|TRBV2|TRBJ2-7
CATQEDSSYEQYF
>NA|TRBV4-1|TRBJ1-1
CASSRGALKDTEAFF
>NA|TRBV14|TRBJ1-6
CASSQLTRASSPLHF
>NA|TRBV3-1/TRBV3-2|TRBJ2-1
CASSRGTSGGYMNEQFF
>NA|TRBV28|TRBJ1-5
CASSSPFDQPQHF
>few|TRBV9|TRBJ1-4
CASSVAVGGPNEKLFF
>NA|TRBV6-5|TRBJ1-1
CASRSGVNTEAFF
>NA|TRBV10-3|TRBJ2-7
CAISLRDRTYEQYF